This T cell receptor (beta chain) was profiled in a study of blood T cell repertoires in COVID-19. Looking at the study overall: Nucleic acid was either cDNA or gDNA, and it came from T cells, B-cell-depleted T cells, or PBMCs.

Losses at the gene ends were 5 bases for V and 8 bases for J; bases not matched to a gene: 7. Germline V gene sequence: CDR1 GTSNPN, CDR2 SVGIG (reference sequence). The CDR3 is 13 amino acids. Participant age was roughly 18 to 95 years, and participants resided in about two dozen US areas. Participants were placed into cohorts based on the clinical history they reported. This table comes from immunoSEQ multiplex PCR, and its TCRdb copy is limited to in-frame clones, with some not included. The sample contains approximately 220,000 clones, under 90% of which appear only once. This chain connects TRBV30 to TRBJ1-4; 8 bases match TRBD1. The TCR comes from a woman under 40 with acute COVID-19. The material sequenced was PBMCs or T cells enriched from blood (not recorded which). CDR3 in amino acids: CAWAQGAGEKLFF. The CDR3 nucleotides are TGTGCCTGGGCGCAGGGGGCGGGCGAAAAACTGTTTTTT. The full variable domain, its missing parts supplied by reference TRBV30 and TRBJ1-4, is SQTIHQWPATLVQPVGSPLSLECTVEGTSNPNLYWYRQAAGRGLQLLFYSVGIGQISSEVPQNLSASRPQDRQFILSSKKLLLSDSGFYLCAWAQGAGEKLFFGSGTQLSVL.